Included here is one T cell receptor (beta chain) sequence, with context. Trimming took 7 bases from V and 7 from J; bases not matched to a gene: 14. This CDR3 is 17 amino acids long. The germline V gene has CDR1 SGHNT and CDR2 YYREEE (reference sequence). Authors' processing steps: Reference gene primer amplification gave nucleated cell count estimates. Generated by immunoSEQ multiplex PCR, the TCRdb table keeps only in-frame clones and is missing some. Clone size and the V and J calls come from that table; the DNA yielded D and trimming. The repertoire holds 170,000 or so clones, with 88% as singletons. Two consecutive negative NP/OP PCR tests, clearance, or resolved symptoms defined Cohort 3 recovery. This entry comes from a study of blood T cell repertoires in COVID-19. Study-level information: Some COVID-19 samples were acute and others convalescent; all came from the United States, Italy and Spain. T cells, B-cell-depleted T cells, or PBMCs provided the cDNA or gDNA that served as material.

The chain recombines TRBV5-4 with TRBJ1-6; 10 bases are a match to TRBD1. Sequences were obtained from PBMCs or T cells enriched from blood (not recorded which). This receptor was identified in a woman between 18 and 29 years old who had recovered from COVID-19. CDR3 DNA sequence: TGTGCCAGCGCACGAAATGGAGCGGGACAGGGGAATTCACCCCTCCACTTT. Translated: CASARNGAGQGNSPLHF. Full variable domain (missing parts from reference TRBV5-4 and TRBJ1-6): ETGVTQSPTHLIKTRGQQVTLRCSSQSGHNTVSWYQQALGQGPQFIFQYYREEENGRGNFPPRFSGLQFPNYSSELNVNALELDDSALYLCASARNGAGQGNSPLHFGNGTRLTVT.